The rows below give T cell receptor beta chains drawn from one sample of a study of blood T cell repertoires in COVID-19. Sequencing was performed with immunoSEQ multiplex PCR; in TCRdb, only in-frame clones are kept and a portion is missing. Seen here are 140,000 or so clones, under 90% observed once, and the top ten hold 1.6%. Sequencing input: PBMCs or T cells enriched from blood (not recorded which). The receptors stem from a woman younger than 30 who had been exposed to COVID-19. Each CDR3 is given with its conserved first and last residue. The order of the fields is J gene, clone size, V gene, D gene, CDR3 protein, CDR3 DNA. D genes are given only for firm matches. Expanded clones are given a class, and other clones once, few, many or no size at all.

TRBJ2-3 | . | TRBV15 | TRBD2 | CATSRGPSGRGSDTQYF | TGTGCCACCAGCAGAGGCCCTAGCGGGAGAGGTTCAGATACGCAGTATTTT
TRBJ2-7 | . | TRBV5-5 | . | CASSPRAYEQYF | TGTGCCAGCAGCCCACGAGCCTACGAGCAGTACTTC
TRBJ1-4 | once | TRBV11-2 | . | CASSSQPNEKLFF | TGTGCCAGCAGCTCACAGCCGAATGAAAAACTGTTTTTT
TRBJ2-1 | . | TRBV19 | TRBD2 | CASSIRTSGSSEQFF | TGTGCCAGTAGTATTAGGACTAGCGGGAGCTCTGAGCAGTTCTTC
TRBJ2-3 | once | TRBV9 | . | CASSVEGVTDTQYF | TGTGCCAGCAGCGTAGAGGGGGTAACAGATACGCAGTATTTT
TRBJ1-3 | . | TRBV5-1 | . | CASSVQGSGNTIYF | TGCGCCAGCAGCGTGCAGGGTTCTGGAAACACCATATATTTT
TRBJ1-4 | . | TRBV6-2/TRBV6-3 | . | CASSPSGKLFF | TGTGCCAGCAGCCCCTCCGGAAAACTGTTTTTT
TRBJ2-5 | . | TRBV7-9 | . | CASSDRRAPGGMRQETQYF | TGTGCCAGCAGCGACCGACGGGCCCCAGGGGGGATGAGGCAAGAGACCCAGTACTTC
TRBJ2-5 | . | TRBV5-4 | . | CASSLALRGETQYF | TGTGCCAGCAGCTTGGCTTTGCGTGGAGAGACCCAGTACTTC
TRBJ2-7 | . | TRBV6-6 | TRBD2 | CASSSASGKNEQYF | TGTGCCAGCAGTTCAGCGAGCGGGAAGAACGAGCAGTACTTC
TRBJ2-1 | . | TRBV7-9 | TRBD1 | CASSSWTGATDEQFF | TGTGCCAGCAGCTCCTGGACAGGGGCTACCGATGAGCAGTTCTTC
TRBJ2-7 | many | TRBV7-9 | . | CASSVTDEQYF | TGTGCCAGCAGCGTAACAGACGAGCAGTACTTC
TRBJ2-1 | . | TRBV7-2 | TRBD1 | CASSSGQGASNEQFF | TGTGCCAGCAGCTCGGGACAGGGGGCGAGCAATGAGCAGTTCTTC
TRBJ2-2 | . | TRBV12-3/TRBV12-4 | . | CASSFATARELFF | TGTGCCAGCAGTTTCGCGACAGCCCGGGAGCTGTTTTTT
TRBJ2-1 | . | TRBV7-3 | TRBD1 | CASSLRTGGFDEQFF | TGTGCCAGCAGCTTAAGGACAGGAGGTTTCGATGAGCAGTTCTTC
TRBJ2-3 | . | TRBV9 | . | CASSAQGQDTQYF | TGTGCCAGCAGCGCCCAGGGGCAAGATACGCAGTATTTT
TRBJ2-1 | . | TRBV4-2 | TRBD1 | CASSTSLAGGYNEQFF | TGTGCCAGCAGCACAAGTCTAGCAGGGGGCTACAATGAGCAGTTCTTC
TRBJ2-1 | . | TRBV19 | . | CASSIGRYSEQFF | TGTGCCAGTAGTATAGGCAGGTATAGTGAGCAGTTCTTC
TRBJ2-6 | . | TRBV7-2 | TRBD2 | CASSLRFLAGGTGANVLTF | TGTGCCAGCAGCTTAAGGTTCCTAGCGGGAGGGACTGGGGCCAACGTCCTGACTTTC
TRBJ2-1 | . | TRBV7-8 | . | CASSLGLPQRGEQFF | TGTGCCAGCAGCTTAGGACTACCACAACGGGGTGAGCAGTTCTTC
TRBJ1-2 | many | TRBV20-1 | . | CSSFNYGYTF | TGCAGTTCCTTTAACTATGGCTACACCTTC
TRBJ1-6 | . | TRBV4-1 | TRBD1 | CASSQDRDSYNSPLHF | TGCGCCAGCAGCCAAGATAGGGACAGCTATAATTCACCCCTCCACTTT
TRBJ1-2 | few | TRBV3-1/TRBV3-2 | . | CASSQDLEGGSGGYTF | TGTGCCAGCAGCCAAGATCTTGAGGGCGGCTCGGGTGGCTACACCTTC
TRBJ1-5 | . | TRBV2 | . | CASSDAGLSNQPQHF | TGTGCCAGCAGTGATGCGGGGCTTAGCAATCAGCCCCAGCATTTT
TRBJ2-3 | . | TRBV9 | . | CASSVALAFTDTQYF | TGTGCCAGCAGCGTAGCTCTAGCGTTCACAGATACGCAGTATTTT
TRBJ2-7 | . | TRBV30 | . | CAWSTSTAEQYF | TGTGCCTGGAGTACTAGTACCGCCGAGCAGTACTTC
TRBJ2-7 | once | TRBV27 | TRBD2 | CASRTVVAGVVDEQYF | TGTGCCAGCAGGACGGTGGTAGCGGGAGTGGTGGACGAGCAGTACTTC
TRBJ1-5 | . | TRBV4-1 | . | CASSLDSTNQPQHF | TGCGCCAGCAGCTTAGACAGTACCAATCAGCCCCAGCATTTT
TRBJ1-2 | . | TRBV9 | . | CASSVDRRTDYGYTF | TGTGCCAGCAGCGTCGACAGACGCACCGACTATGGCTACACCTTC
TRBJ1-1 | . | TRBV23-1 | . | CASSQLTDPYTEAFF | TGCGCCAGCAGTCAGTTAACTGATCCTTACACTGAAGCTTTCTTT
TRBJ1-2 | . | TRBV28 | . | CASSFAGAYGYTF | TGTGCCAGCAGTTTTGCAGGGGCCTATGGCTACACCTTC
TRBJ2-2 | few | TRBV7-9 | . | CASSTGGFTGELFF | TGTGCCAGCAGCACGGGGGGCTTCACCGGGGAGCTGTTTTTT
TRBJ1-1 | . | TRBV4-1 | . | CASSPGGLGTEAFF | TGCGCCAGCAGCCCTGGGGGCTTGGGCACTGAAGCTTTCTTT
TRBJ1-1 | . | TRBV6-5 | . | CASNTGEAFF | TGTGCCAGCAACACAGGTGAAGCTTTCTTT
TRBJ2-4 | . | TRBV28 | . | CASLPGGAKNIQYF | TGTGCCAGCCTCCCTGGAGGGGCCAAAAACATTCAGTACTTC
TRBJ2-3 | . | TRBV5-5 | . | CASSSPGTDTQYF | TGTGCCAGCAGCTCACCGGGCACAGATACGCAGTATTTT
TRBJ1-4 | . | TRBV25-1 | TRBD1 | CASSEFRGTNEKLFF | TGTGCCAGCAGTGAATTCAGGGGGACTAATGAAAAACTGTTTTTT
TRBJ2-1 | . | TRBV19 | . | CATQSKAAYNEQFF | TGTGCCACCCAAAGCAAAGCCGCCTACAATGAGCAGTTCTTC
TRBJ2-1 | . | TRBV6-2/TRBV6-3 | TRBD2 | CASSKPREGLLEQFF | TGTGCCAGCAGTAAACCGCGGGAGGGCCTACTTGAGCAGTTCTTC
TRBJ2-7 | . | TRBV4-1 | . | CASSQGLASSYEQYF | TGCGCCAGCAGCCAAGGCCTAGCAAGCTCCTACGAGCAGTACTTC
TRBJ2-5 | few | TRBV28 | . | CASSLLWTQETQYF | TGTGCCAGCAGTTTACTCTGGACACAAGAGACCCAGTACTTC
TRBJ2-7 | . | TRBV30 | TRBD2 | CAWSVLAGYEQYF | TGTGCCTGGAGTGTACTAGCGGGCTACGAGCAGTACTTC
TRBJ1-3 | . | TRBV15 | . | CATSRVITDSGNTIYF | TGTGCCACCAGCAGAGTGATAACAGACTCTGGAAACACCATATATTTT
TRBJ1-4 | few | TRBV5-6 | . | CASSLYQGNEKLFF | TGTGCCAGCAGCTTATACCAGGGAAATGAAAAACTGTTTTTT
TRBJ2-2 | . | TRBV7-8 | TRBD2 | CASSFVAGGSTGELFF | TGTGCCAGCAGCTTCGTGGCGGGAGGATCCACCGGGGAGCTGTTTTTT
TRBJ1-1 | . | TRBV25-1 | TRBD1 | CASRQDRGRGGNTEAFF | TGTGCCAGCAGACAAGACAGGGGTCGAGGGGGGAACACTGAAGCTTTCTTT
TRBJ2-1 | . | TRBV7-8 | TRBD2 | CASSSMTSGRGNEQFF | TGTGCCAGCAGCTCAATGACTAGCGGGAGGGGGAATGAGCAGTTCTTC
TRBJ2-3 | . | TRBV29-1 | TRBD2 | CSVGLAADTQYF | TGCAGCGTGGGACTAGCGGCAGATACGCAGTATTTT
TRBJ2-3 | once | TRBV29-1 | TRBD2 | CSVGRLAGAGGTDTQYF | TGCAGCGTTGGCAGACTAGCGGGAGCTGGAGGCACAGATACGCAGTATTTT
TRBJ2-2 | . | TRBV2 | TRBD1 | CASSKPGTGATGELFF | TGTGCCAGCAGTAAGCCGGGGACAGGGGCCACCGGGGAGCTGTTTTTT
TRBJ2-1 | . | TRBV5-8 | TRBD1 | CASTYRDRVNEQFF | TGTGCCAGCACCTACCGGGACAGGGTAAATGAGCAGTTCTTC
TRBJ2-1 | . | TRBV2 | . | CASGQTGFGNEQFF | TGTGCCAGCGGCCAAACAGGGTTCGGCAATGAGCAGTTCTTC
TRBJ2-3 | . | TRBV19 | . | CASSIYYGSTSTDTQYF | TGTGCCAGTAGTATATATTACGGGAGCACTAGCACAGATACGCAGTATTTT
TRBJ2-7 | . | TRBV19 | TRBD2 | CASSITSGPYEQYF | TGTGCCAGTAGTATAACTAGCGGGCCCTACGAGCAGTACTTC
TRBJ1-1 | . | TRBV4-1 | . | CASSTWGGGNTEAFF | TGCGCCAGCAGCACTTGGGGGGGCGGGAACACTGAAGCTTTCTTT
TRBJ2-2 | . | TRBV29-1 | . | CSVAWDTVFF | TGCAGCGTTGCTTGGGACACGGTGTTTTTT
TRBJ2-1 | . | TRBV4-2 | . | CASGYGGSSYNEQFF | TGTGCCAGCGGATATGGGGGGAGCTCCTACAATGAGCAGTTCTTC